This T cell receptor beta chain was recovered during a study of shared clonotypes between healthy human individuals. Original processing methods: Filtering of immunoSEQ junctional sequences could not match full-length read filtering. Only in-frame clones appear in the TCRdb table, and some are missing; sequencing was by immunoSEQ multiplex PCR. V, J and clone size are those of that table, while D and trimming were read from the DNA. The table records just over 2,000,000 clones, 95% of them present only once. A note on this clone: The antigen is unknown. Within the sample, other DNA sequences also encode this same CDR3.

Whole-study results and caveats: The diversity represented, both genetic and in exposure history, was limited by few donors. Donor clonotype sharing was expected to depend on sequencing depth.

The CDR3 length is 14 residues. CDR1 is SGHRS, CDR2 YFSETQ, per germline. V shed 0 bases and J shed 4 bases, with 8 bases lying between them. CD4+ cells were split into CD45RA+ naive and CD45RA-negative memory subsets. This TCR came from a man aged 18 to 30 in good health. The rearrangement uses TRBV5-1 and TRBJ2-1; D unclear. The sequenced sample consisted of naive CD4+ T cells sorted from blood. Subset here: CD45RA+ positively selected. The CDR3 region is CASSLDPSYNEQFF. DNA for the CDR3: TGCGCCAGCAGCTTGGATCCGTCATACAATGAGCAGTTCTTC.